The 30 T cell receptor beta chains given below trace back to one sample, sequenced in a study of blood T cell repertoires in COVID-19. Data came from immunoSEQ multiplex PCR; TCRdb stores just in-frame clones and leaves some out. Altogether 85,000 to 100,000 clones are present, 81% being singletons, with the ten largest covering 4.5% to 5.5%. Sample: peripheral blood. The receptors here all came from a man older than 75 with COVID-19, enrolled during active disease.

As DNA, the CDR3 is TGTGCCACCGGGCGACTAGCGGGGTTTGGCACAGATACGCAGTATTTT. Encoded protein: CATGRLAGFGTDTQYF. The rearrangement links TRBV15 to TRBJ2-3; TRBD2 agrees at 11 bases. This CDR3 has 16 amino acids. V shed 8 bases, J shed 1 base, and the junction held 8 bases outside the gene matches. CDR1 LNHNV and CDR2 YYDKDF come from the germline V gene (reference sequence).

The chain couples TRBV5-4 to TRBJ1-6; TRBD1 matches at 7 bases. CDR1 is SGHNT and CDR2 is YYREEE in the germline V gene (reference sequence). This CDR3 spans 15 amino acids. J gave up 5 bases and V 4 bases, and 6 bases lay outside the gene matches. Written as DNA, the CDR3 is TGTGCCAGCAGCAAGACAGGGCTTAATAATTCACCCCTCCACTTT. It codes for CASSKTGLNNSPLHF.

The gene calls are TRBV18 and TRBJ2-3, with 9 bases that match TRBD2. The CDR3 covers 15 residues. Germline loops: CDR1 KGHSH, CDR2 LQKENI. V lost 2 bases, J lost 2 bases, and 2 bases stayed unmatched. CDR3 protein: CASSPVAGATDTQYF. DNA for the CDR3: TGTGCCAGCTCACCAGTAGCGGGGGCCACAGATACGCAGTATTTT.

The chain is built from TRBV5-4 and TRBJ2-7, with 9 bases aligning to TRBD2. V lost 4 bases, J lost 2 bases, and 7 bases stayed unmatched. The CDR3 is 15 residues long. Germline V lookup: CDR1 SGHNT, CDR2 YYREEE (reference sequence). The CDR3 is CASSPAGGNPYEQYF. DNA of the CDR3: TGTGCCAGCAGCCCAGCGGGGGGAAATCCCTACGAGCAGTACTTC.

The CDR3 nucleotides are TGCGCCAGCAGCCTAACCGGGACAGGCGGGTCACCCCTCCACTTT. Its protein product is CASSLTGTGGSPLHF. J is TRBJ1-6 and V is TRBV4-3; 8 bases align to TRBD1. The CDR3 consists of 15 residues. V shed 4 bases and J 10 bases; nucleotides not matched to a gene: 9. From germline, CDR1 is LGHNA and CDR2 YSLEER.

Only a few counts were recorded for this clone. The chain carries TRBV6-6 and TRBJ1-5; D is undetermined. Trimming removed 6 bases from V and 9 bases from J, with 15 bases in between. CDR1 and CDR2 (germline): MNHNY, SVGAGI (reference sequence). This CDR3 region has 13 residues. Here the CDR3 DNA reads TGTGCCAGCAGCCCCGAACTGCTTCGGCCCCAGCATTTT. It codes for CASSPELLRPQHF.

The CDR3 is CASSYGPHRTDTQYF. The CDR3 DNA sequence: TGTGCCAGCAGTTACGGTCCACATCGCACAGATACGCAGTATTTT. The chain couples TRBV6-5 to TRBJ2-3; the D is unclear. Germline values: CDR1 MNHEY, CDR2 SVGAGI. The V end lost 2 bases, the J end lost 1 base, and 10 bases lay between the germline ends. This CDR3 contains 15 residues.

V gene TRBV19 combines with J gene TRBJ2-7; 13 nucleotides align to TRBD2. The CDR3 totals 16 residues. V was clipped by 5 bases and J by 0 bases; unmatched bases: 4. Germline V gives CDR1 LNHDA, CDR2 SQIVND (reference sequence). The CDR3 here is CASSGGLAGDSYEQYF. CDR3 bases: TGTGCCAGTAGTGGCGGACTAGCGGGGGACTCCTACGAGCAGTACTTC.

The V call is TRBV4-1, the J call TRBJ1-2; 8 nucleotides line up with TRBD1. The CDR3 contains 17 residues. Germline loops: CDR1 MGHRA, CDR2 YSYEKL. The V and J ends lost 4 bases and 2 bases, in that order; junction bases with no gene match: 12. DNA of the CDR3: TGCGCCAGCAGCCGAATGCGGACAGGGTTAACCAACTATGGCTACACCTTC. As protein: CASSRMRTGLTNYGYTF.

This clone was picked up one time. The chain recombines TRBV7-2 with TRBJ2-1; 10 bases agree with TRBD2. With 5 bases clipped from V and 7 bases from J, the junction kept 14 bases outside the gene matches. The CDR3 sequence is 17 residues long. Germline CDR1 is SGHTA and CDR2 is FQGNSA. The CDR3, as DNA: TGTGCCAGCAGCCCCGTCCCCTTAGCGGGGGGCGGTAATGAGCAGTTCTTC. It specifies CASSPVPLAGGGNEQFF.

This clone appeared once. V and J are TRBV5-1 and TRBJ2-7, with 8 bases identical to TRBD2. Trimming took 0 bases from V and 6 from J; bases not matched to a gene: 5. Germline V gene lookup returns CDR1 SGHRS and CDR2 YFSETQ. The CDR3 spans 14 residues. The CDR3 region has the DNA TGCGCCAGCAGCTTGGTTAGCGGGATTCGCGAGCAGTACTTC. Translating gives CASSLVSGIREQYF.

The chain carries TRBV6-1 and TRBJ2-3, with D possibly matching TRBD2 (6 bases). Per germline, CDR1 MNHNS and CDR2 SASEGT. CDR3 length: 15 amino acids. The V end lost 2 bases, the J end lost 7 bases, and 16 bases lay between the germline ends. DNA for the CDR3: TGTGCCAGCAGTGAAAGTGTAGGAGGGGCCTATACGCAGTATTTT. Translation gives CASSESVGGAYTQYF.

This chain connects TRBV3-1 (or the pseudogene TRBV3-2) to TRBJ2-6; no clear D. V was pared by 1 base and J by 2 bases, with 12 bases between. This CDR3 is 17 amino acids long. Germline CDR1 LGHDT, CDR2 YNNKEL (reference sequence). This CDR3 is CASSQGGLVAGANVLTF. CDR3 nucleotide sequence: TGTGCCAGCAGCCAAGGAGGTTTAGTCGCTGGGGCCAACGTCCTGACTTTC.

V gene TRBV4-1 combines with J gene TRBJ2-7, with 7 bases lining up with TRBD1. Trimming took 1 base from V and 5 from J; bases not matched to a gene: 14. This CDR3 is 17 amino acids long. Per the germline V gene, CDR1 is MGHRA and CDR2 is YSYEKL. DNA for the CDR3: TGCGCCAGCAGCCAAGTCCTTCTCAGACAGGGCAGCGACGAGCAGTACTTC. Its translation: CASSQVLLRQGSDEQYF.

This chain joins TRBV7-6 and TRBJ1-1; TRBD1 matches at 7 bases. The J segment lost 5 bases and the V segment lost 1 base, leaving 7 bases of the junction unmatched. Germline V CDR1 and CDR2: SGHVS, FNYEAQ. CDR3 length: 15 residues. The CDR3 DNA reads TGTGCCAGCAGCTTAGGGCCAGGGGGTGGGACTGAAGCTTTCTTT. It specifies CASSLGPGGGTEAFF.

The chain combines TRBV2 with TRBJ2-2; D is unclear. CDR1 is SNHLY and CDR2 is FYNNEI in the germline V gene. This CDR3 has 14 amino acids. The V end was cut by 4 bases, the J end by 4 bases, with 10 bases between. The CDR3 loop is CASSVGRSTGELFF. CDR3 nucleotide sequence: TGTGCCAGCAGTGTAGGAAGGAGCACCGGGGAGCTGTTTTTT.

This clone occurred a few times. The V call is TRBV5-1, the J call TRBJ1-6; TRBD1 might be the D (5 bases). Germline V CDR1 and CDR2: SGHRS, YFSETQ. The CDR3 covers 17 residues. The germline V and J ends were trimmed by 4 bases and 5 bases, with 19 bases remaining between them. The CDR3 region has the DNA TGCGCCAGCAGCATAGGCTTAACAGGACACCATAATTCACCCCTCCACTTT. Translating gives CASSIGLTGHHNSPLHF.

The chain joins TRBV9 to TRBJ2-3, with 11 bases matching TRBD2. The CDR3 sequence is 16 residues long. The J segment lost 2 bases and the V segment lost 3 bases, leaving 5 bases of the junction unmatched. Per the germline V gene, CDR1 is SGDLS and CDR2 is YYNGEE. This CDR3 reads CASSALAGGNTDTQYF. For the CDR3, the DNA is TGTGCCAGCAGCGCCCTAGCGGGAGGAAACACAGATACGCAGTATTTT.

The rearrangement joins TRBV19 to TRBJ2-1; 7 positions agree with TRBD1. V trimming: 7 bases; J trimming: 2 bases; junction bases outside the gene matches: 14. The CDR3 covers 17 residues. The V gene's germline CDR1 is LNHDA and CDR2 SQIVND (reference sequence). The CDR3 DNA sequence: TGTGCCAGTACCACCTCGGGACAGCCACTCGCCTACAATGAGCAGTTCTTC. This encodes CASTTSGQPLAYNEQFF.

This clone was counted between two and nine times. This chain connects TRBV6-2 or TRBV6-3 to TRBJ1-2; D call uncertain. This CDR3 has 13 residues. Germline assignment: CDR1 MNHEY and CDR2 SVGEGT. V dropped 6 bases and J dropped 1 base, with 9 bases sitting between them. The CDR3 DNA sequence: TGTGCCAGCAGGCCTGACATTAACTATGGCTACACCTTC. It is translated as CASRPDINYGYTF.

The rearrangement uses TRBV7-6 and TRBJ1-6; the match to TRBD1 covers 8 bases. The V gene's germline CDR1 is SGHVS and CDR2 FNYEAQ. With 5 bases clipped from V and 9 bases from J, the junction kept 6 bases outside the gene matches. This CDR3 is 14 amino acids long. The CDR3 loop is CASSGQGALSPLHF. The CDR3 DNA follows: TGTGCCAGCAGCGGACAGGGAGCCCTTTCACCCCTCCACTTT.

DNA of the CDR3: TGCGCCAGCAAGCCAAACGGGGGGTTTGTCCATGAGCAGTTCTTC. As protein: CASKPNGGFVHEQFF. The V and J genes are TRBV5-1 and TRBJ2-1; 7 bases align to TRBD2. V shed 6 bases, J shed 8 bases, and the junction held 14 bases outside the gene matches. In germline, CDR1 is SGHRS, CDR2 YFSETQ. This CDR3 is built from 15 residues.

This clone occurred once. This chain connects TRBV4-3 to TRBJ2-1, with a weak D call TRBD2 (6 bases). Germline assignment: CDR1 LGHNA and CDR2 YSLEER. The CDR3 loop spans 17 amino acids. Trimming removed 4 bases at V and 4 bases at J, with 20 bases between. The CDR3 coding sequence is TGCGCCAGCAGCCTCTCCCCGGGACTGCAAACATACAATGAGCAGTTCTTC. This codes for CASSLSPGLQTYNEQFF.

The chain has TRBV5-1 and TRBJ2-7; 8 bases agree with TRBD1. The CDR3 is made up of 15 amino acids. The ends lost 0 bases at V and 3 bases at J; junction bases unmatched: 5. The germline V gene has CDR1 SGHRS and CDR2 YFSETQ. This chain's CDR3 is CASSLARDRYYEQYF. CDR3 DNA: TGCGCCAGCAGCTTGGCCAGGGACAGGTACTACGAGCAGTACTTC.

This chain links TRBV12-3 or TRBV12-4 with TRBJ2-3; D gene ambiguous. CDR3 length equals 11 residues. Trimming left V 3 bases short and J 8 bases short, with 6 bases between. The DNA of the CDR3 is TGTGCCAGCAGTTTTTCCGGTACGCAGTATTTT. Its protein product is CASSFSGTQYF.

This chain uses TRBV15 with TRBJ2-7; D is possibly TRBD2 (5 bases). Germline V CDR1 and CDR2: LNHNV, YYDKDF (reference sequence). Trimming shortened V by 2 bases and J by 1 base, and 9 bases separated the two germline ends. The CDR3 is 14 residues long. For the CDR3, the DNA is TGTGCCACCAGCAGAAATCGGGGTTCCTACGAGCAGTACTTC. Its translation is CATSRNRGSYEQYF.

The chain has TRBV19 and TRBJ2-1; 9 bases fit TRBD1. The CDR3 loop spans 17 amino acids. Looked up from germline, CDR1 is LNHDA and CDR2 is SQIVND (reference sequence). J lost 3 bases, V lost 4 bases, and 10 bases had no gene match. Here the CDR3 DNA reads TGTGCCAGTAGTACCCAGGGGGGGACAGGGTACTACAATGAGCAGTTCTTC. This encodes CASSTQGGTGYYNEQFF.

The chain couples TRBV5-1 to TRBJ1-1; D is ambiguous. CDR1 and CDR2 (germline): SGHRS, YFSETQ. The CDR3 extends over 14 amino acids. V dropped 2 bases and J dropped 1 base, with 9 bases sitting between them. The CDR3 bases are TGCGCCAGCAGCTTAAGGCAGGCGAACACTGAAGCTTTCTTT. As protein: CASSLRQANTEAFF. The full variable domain, in which reference TRBV5-1 and TRBJ1-1 provide the parts outside the CDR3, is KAGVTQTPRYLIKTRGQQVTLSCSPISGHRSVSWYQQTPGQGLQFLFEYFSETQRNKGNFPGRFSGRQFSNSRSEMNVSTLELGDSALYLCASSLRQANTEAFFGQGTRLTVV.

The rearrangement links TRBV5-1 to TRBJ1-5; tentative D call: TRBD1 (6 bases). Germline CDR1 SGHRS, CDR2 YFSETQ. This CDR3 contains 13 residues. V was clipped by 4 bases and J by 4 bases, with 9 bases between them. This CDR3 is CASSPDSNQPQHF. The CDR3 nucleotides read TGCGCCAGCAGCCCGGACAGTAATCAGCCCCAGCATTTT.

The chain combines TRBV6-5 with TRBJ1-5, with D possibly matching TRBD1 (6 bases). V lost 7 bases, J lost 2 bases, and 15 bases lay in between. The CDR3 loop spans 15 amino acids. Germline V CDR1 and CDR2: MNHEY, SVGAGI. The chain's CDR3 is CASTRTGIGNQPQHF. CDR3 nucleotide sequence: TGTGCCAGCACGAGAACAGGGATAGGCAATCAGCCCCAGCATTTT.